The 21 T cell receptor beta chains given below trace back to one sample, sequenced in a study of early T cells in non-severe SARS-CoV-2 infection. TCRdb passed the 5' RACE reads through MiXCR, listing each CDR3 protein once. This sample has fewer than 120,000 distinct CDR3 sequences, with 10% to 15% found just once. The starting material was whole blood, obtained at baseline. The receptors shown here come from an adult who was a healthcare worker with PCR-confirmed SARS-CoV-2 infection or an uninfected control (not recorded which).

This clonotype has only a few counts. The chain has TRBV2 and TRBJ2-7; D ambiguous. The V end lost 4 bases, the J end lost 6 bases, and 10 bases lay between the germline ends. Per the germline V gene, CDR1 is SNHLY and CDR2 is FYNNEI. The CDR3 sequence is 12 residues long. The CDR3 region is CASSVRTSEQYF. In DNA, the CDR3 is TGTGCCAGCAGTGTTAGGACGAGCGAGCAGTACTTC.

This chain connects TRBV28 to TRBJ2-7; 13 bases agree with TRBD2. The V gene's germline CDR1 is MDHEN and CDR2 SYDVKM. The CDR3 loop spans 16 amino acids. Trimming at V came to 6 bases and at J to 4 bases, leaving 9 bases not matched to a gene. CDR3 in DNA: TGTGCCAGCAGCCAGGGTGGGACTAGCGGGATGTACGAGCAGTACTTC. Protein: CASSQGGTSGMYEQYF.

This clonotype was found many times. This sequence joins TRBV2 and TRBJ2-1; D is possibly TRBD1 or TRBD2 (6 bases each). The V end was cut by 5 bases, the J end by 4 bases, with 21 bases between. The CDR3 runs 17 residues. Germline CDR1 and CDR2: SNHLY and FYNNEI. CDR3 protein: CASSRRVVGGLYNEQFF. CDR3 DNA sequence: TGTGCCAGCAGTCGGAGAGTGGTTGGGGGGCTTTACAATGAGCAGTTCTTC.

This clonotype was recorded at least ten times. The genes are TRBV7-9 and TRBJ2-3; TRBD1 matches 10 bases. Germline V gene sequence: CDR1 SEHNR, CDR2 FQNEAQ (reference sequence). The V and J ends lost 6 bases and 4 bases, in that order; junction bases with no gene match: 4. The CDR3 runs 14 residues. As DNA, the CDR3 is TGTGCCAGCAGTCGGGACAGGGGTGCAGATACGCAGTATTTT. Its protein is CASSRDRGADTQYF. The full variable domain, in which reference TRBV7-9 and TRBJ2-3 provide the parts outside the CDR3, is DTGVSQNPRHKITKRGQNVTFRCDPISEHNRLYWYRQTLGQGPEFLTYFQNEAQLEKSRLLSDRFSAERPKGSFSTLEIQRTEQGDSAMYLCASSRDRGADTQYFGPGTRLTVL.

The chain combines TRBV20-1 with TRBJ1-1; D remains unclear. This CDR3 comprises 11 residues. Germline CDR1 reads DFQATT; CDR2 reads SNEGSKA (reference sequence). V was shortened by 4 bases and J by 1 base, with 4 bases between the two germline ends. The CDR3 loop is CSATGNTEAFF. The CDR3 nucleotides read TGCAGTGCTACAGGGAACACTGAAGCTTTCTTT.

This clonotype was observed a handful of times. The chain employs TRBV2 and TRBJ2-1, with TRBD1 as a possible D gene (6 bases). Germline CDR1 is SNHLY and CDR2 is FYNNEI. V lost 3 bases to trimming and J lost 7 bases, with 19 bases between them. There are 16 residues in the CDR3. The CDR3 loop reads CASSDGGRGSGNEQFF. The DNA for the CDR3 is TGTGCCAGCAGTGATGGCGGCAGGGGCTCTGGGAATGAGCAGTTCTTC.

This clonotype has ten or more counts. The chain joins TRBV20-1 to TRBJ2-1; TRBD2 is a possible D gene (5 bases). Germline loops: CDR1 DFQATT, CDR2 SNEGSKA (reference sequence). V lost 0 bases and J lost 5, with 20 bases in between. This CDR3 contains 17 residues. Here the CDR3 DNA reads TGCAGTGCTAGAGATATGGAAGCGGCGGCCGGCCACAATGAGCAGTTCTTC. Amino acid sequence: CSARDMEAAAGHNEQFF.

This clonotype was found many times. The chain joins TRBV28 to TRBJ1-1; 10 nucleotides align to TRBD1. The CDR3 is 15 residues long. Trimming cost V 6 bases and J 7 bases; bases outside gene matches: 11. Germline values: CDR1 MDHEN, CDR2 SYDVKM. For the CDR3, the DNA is TGTGCCAGCAGGGACTCCGGGACAGGGGTTATTGAAGCTTTCTTT. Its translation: CASRDSGTGVIEAFF.

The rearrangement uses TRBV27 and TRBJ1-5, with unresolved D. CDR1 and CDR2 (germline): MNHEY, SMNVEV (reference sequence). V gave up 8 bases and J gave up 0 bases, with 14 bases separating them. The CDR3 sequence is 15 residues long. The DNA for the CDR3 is TGTGCCAGCGGTGACACATTCCATAGCAATCAGCCCCAGCATTTT. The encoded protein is CASGDTFHSNQPQHF.

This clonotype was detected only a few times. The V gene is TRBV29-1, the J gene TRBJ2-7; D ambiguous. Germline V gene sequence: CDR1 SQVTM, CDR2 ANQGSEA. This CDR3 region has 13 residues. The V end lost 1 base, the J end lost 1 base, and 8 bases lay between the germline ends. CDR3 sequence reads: CSVEVDRSYEQYF. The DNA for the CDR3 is TGCAGCGTTGAAGTAGACCGGTCCTACGAGCAGTACTTC.

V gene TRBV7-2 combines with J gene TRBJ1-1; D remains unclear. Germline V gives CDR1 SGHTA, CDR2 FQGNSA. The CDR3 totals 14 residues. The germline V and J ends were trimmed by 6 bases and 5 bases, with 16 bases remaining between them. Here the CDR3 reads CASSPWTGRTEAFF. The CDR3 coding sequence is TGTGCCAGCAGTCCATGGACCGGGAGGACTGAAGCTTTCTTT.

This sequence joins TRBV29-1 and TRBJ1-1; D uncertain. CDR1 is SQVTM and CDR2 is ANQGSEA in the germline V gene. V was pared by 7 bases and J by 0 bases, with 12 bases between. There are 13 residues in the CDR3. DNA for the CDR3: TGCAGCGCTCGCTGGGTAATGAACACTGAAGCTTTCTTT. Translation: CSARWVMNTEAFF.

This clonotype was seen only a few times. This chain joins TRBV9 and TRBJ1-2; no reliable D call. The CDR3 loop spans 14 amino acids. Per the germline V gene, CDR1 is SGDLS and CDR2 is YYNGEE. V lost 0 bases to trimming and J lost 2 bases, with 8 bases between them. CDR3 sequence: CASSVDFTNYGYTF. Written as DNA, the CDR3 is TGTGCCAGCAGCGTAGATTTCACGAACTATGGCTACACCTTC.

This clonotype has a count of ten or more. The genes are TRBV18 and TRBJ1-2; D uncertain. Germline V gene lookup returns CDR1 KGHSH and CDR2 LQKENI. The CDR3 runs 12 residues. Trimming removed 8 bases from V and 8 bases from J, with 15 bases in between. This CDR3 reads CASSPLGEGYTF. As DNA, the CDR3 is TGTGCCAGCAGCCCTTTGGGTGAAGGCTACACCTTC.

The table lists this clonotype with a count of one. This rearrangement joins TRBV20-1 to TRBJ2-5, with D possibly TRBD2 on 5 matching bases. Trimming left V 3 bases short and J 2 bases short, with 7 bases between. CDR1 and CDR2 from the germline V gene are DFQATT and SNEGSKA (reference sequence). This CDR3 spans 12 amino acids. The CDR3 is CSASGGQETQYF. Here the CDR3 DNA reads TGCAGTGCTAGTGGCGGGCAAGAGACCCAGTACTTC.

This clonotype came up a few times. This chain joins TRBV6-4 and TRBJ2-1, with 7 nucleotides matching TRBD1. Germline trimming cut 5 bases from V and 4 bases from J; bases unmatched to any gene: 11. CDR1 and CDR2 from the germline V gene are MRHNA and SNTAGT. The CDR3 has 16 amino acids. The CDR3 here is CASSLTPTGIYNEQFF. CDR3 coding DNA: TGTGCCAGCAGTCTCACTCCGACAGGGATATACAATGAGCAGTTCTTC.

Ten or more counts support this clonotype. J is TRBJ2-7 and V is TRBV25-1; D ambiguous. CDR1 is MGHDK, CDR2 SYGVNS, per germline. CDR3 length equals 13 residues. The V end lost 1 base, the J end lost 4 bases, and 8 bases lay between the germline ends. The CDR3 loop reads CASSEFNSYEQYF. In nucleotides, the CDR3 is TGTGCCAGCAGTGAATTCAATTCGTACGAGCAGTACTTC.

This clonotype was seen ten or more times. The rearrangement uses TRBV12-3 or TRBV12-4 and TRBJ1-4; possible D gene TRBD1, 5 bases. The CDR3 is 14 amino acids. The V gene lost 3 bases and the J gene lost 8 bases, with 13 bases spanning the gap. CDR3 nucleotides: TGTGCCAGCAGTTTCAGGCAGGGTAGAGAAAAACTGTTTTTT. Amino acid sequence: CASSFRQGREKLFF.

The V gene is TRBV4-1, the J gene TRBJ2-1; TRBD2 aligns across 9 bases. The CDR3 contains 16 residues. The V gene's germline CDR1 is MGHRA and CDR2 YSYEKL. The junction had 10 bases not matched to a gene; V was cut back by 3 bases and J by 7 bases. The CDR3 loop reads CASSQGVGLALNEQFF. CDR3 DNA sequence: TGCGCCAGCAGCCAGGGGGTCGGACTAGCGTTAAATGAGCAGTTCTTC.

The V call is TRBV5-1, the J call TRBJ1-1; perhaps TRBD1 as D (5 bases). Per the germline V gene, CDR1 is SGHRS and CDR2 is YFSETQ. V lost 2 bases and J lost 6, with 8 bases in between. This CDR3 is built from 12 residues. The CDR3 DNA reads TGCGCCAGCAGCTTACAGGACTCTGAAGCTTTCTTT. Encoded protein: CASSLQDSEAFF.

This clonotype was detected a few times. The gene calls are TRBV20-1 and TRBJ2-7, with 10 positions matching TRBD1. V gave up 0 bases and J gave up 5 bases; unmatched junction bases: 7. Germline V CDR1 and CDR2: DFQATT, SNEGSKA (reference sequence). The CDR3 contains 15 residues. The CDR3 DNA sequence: TGCAGTGCTAGAGATGAGGGACAGGGGATGGACGAGCAGTACTTC. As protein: CSARDEGQGMDEQYF.